The clone carrying this TCR beta chain turned up a few times. The antigen is unknown. This sample was taken from a study of blood T cells in healthy people across ages. Through a sample-barcoded 5' primer and a J-beta primer mix, a second PCR was run for about 6 to 12 cycles. A template-switch adaptor with 12 random nucleotides tagged each cDNA molecule. TCRdb reanalysed the 5' RACE reads using MiXCR and keeps one entry per CDR3 protein. The sample shows over 550,000 distinct CDR3 sequences, under 30% of them seen only once. Broader study findings: With naive T cell percentage, TCR beta diversity showed a strong correlation.

Sequenced input: blood. This receptor was obtained from an elderly woman in good health.

In DNA, the CDR3 is TGTGCCAGCAGTGAATACAGGGGCACTGAAGCTTTCTTT. Its protein product is CASSEYRGTEAFF. This chain connects TRBV6-1 to TRBJ1-1; 7 bases align to TRBD1. This CDR3 comprises 13 residues. Germline lookup yields CDR1 MNHNS and CDR2 SASEGT. J was trimmed by 4 bases and V by 2 bases; bases with no gene match: 1.